This T cell receptor (beta chain) was observed in a study of T cell responses to AZD1222 COVID-19 vaccine. Study-wide findings and caveats: At study baseline, merely several AZD1222 recipients were seropositive.

Sequencing used immunoSEQ multiplex PCR; TCRdb keeps in-frame clones, though not all of them. Of roughly 120,000 clones detected, about 89% appear once; the ten largest clones hold 6.5% to 7.5%. This clone was recorded once. Antigen unknown. V gave up 0 bases and J gave up 6 bases; unmatched junction bases: 4. The CDR3 has 16 residues. The germline V gene encodes CDR1 MNHEY and CDR2 SVGAGI. The chain employs TRBV6-5 and TRBJ2-1, with TRBD1 matching over 11 bases. This material consisted of peripheral blood, taken 28 days after the second AZD1222 dose. The source is an adult who received the AZD1222 COVID-19 vaccine. The CDR3 loop is CASSYSTGQGVNEQFF. The CDR3 bases are TGTGCCAGCAGTTACTCGACGGGACAGGGGGTCAATGAGCAGTTCTTC.